The 14 T cell receptor beta chains below were found in one sample sequenced in a study of identifying expanded T cells in peripheral blood. Using immunoSEQ multiplex PCR, the repertoire was profiled, and TCRdb retains in-frame clones only, with some absent. Of approximately 79,000 clones listed, 90% are singletons. The specimen was blood. The receptors shown here come from a person between 18 and 69 years old in good health.

The rearrangement links TRBV21-1 to TRBJ1-3; the table's D call of TRBD1 was not tested on the DNA. TRBV21-1 represents a pseudogene. The CDR3 consists of 16 residues. In DNA, the CDR3 is TGTGCCAGCAGCAAAGCCCCATGGACAGGGGGAAACACCATATATTTT. Amino acid sequence: CASSKAPWTGGNTIYF.

The chain links TRBV6-4 to TRBJ2-3, with TRBD2 identical over 10 bases. The CDR3 totals 15 residues. The V segment lost 4 bases and the J segment 2 bases; nucleotides outside the gene matches: 3. Germline V gives CDR1 MRHNA, CDR2 SNTAGT. Written as DNA, the CDR3 is TGTGCCAGCAGTGTACTAGCGGGGACCACAGATACGCAGTATTTT. It encodes CASSVLAGTTDTQYF.

The rearrangement uses TRBV28 and TRBJ2-1; D may be TRBD1 (6 bases). CDR1 is MDHEN and CDR2 is SYDVKM in the germline V gene. V was cut by 5 bases and J by 4 bases, with 12 bases left in between. This CDR3 region has 14 residues. The CDR3 loop is CASSPGQFYNEQFF. CDR3 nucleotides: TGTGCCAGCAGTCCCGGACAGTTTTACAATGAGCAGTTCTTC.

The V call is TRBV9, the J call TRBJ1-3; TRBD1 might be the D (6 bases). Germline lookup yields CDR1 SGDLS and CDR2 YYNGEE. CDR3 length: 17 residues. With 0 bases removed from V and 0 bases from J, the gap between germline ends came to 13 bases. Here the CDR3 reads CASSVEAGVHSGNTIYF. The CDR3 DNA follows: TGTGCCAGCAGCGTAGAGGCAGGGGTTCACTCTGGAAACACCATATATTTT.

This rearrangement joins TRBV7-2 to TRBJ1-6, with D unresolved. From germline, CDR1 is SGHTA and CDR2 FQGNSA. This CDR3 is 13 amino acids long. The V and J ends lost 5 bases and 6 bases respectively, with 8 bases between them. The DNA for the CDR3 is TGTGCCAGCAGCGAGGGCCCTAATTCACCCCTCCACTTT. The encoded protein is CASSEGPNSPLHF. Combining the CDR3 with reference TRBV7-2 and TRBJ1-6 gives the whole variable domain GAGVSQSPSNKVTEKGKDVELRCDPISGHTALYWYRQSLGQGLEFLIYFQGNSAPDKSGLPSDRFSAERTGGSVSTLTIQRTQQEDSAVYLCASSEGPNSPLHFGNGTRLTVT.

The chain is built from TRBV19 and TRBJ1-5; a possible D gene is TRBD1 (5 bases). Trimming took off 5 bases at V and 0 bases at J, with 14 bases between the two ends. The CDR3 spans 16 residues. Germline lookup yields CDR1 LNHDA and CDR2 SQIVND (reference sequence). CDR3 sequence: CASSASGFYSNQPQHF. The CDR3 bases are TGTGCCAGTAGTGCCTCAGGGTTTTATAGCAATCAGCCCCAGCATTTT.

The CDR3 bases are TGTGCCAGCAGCCAAGATAAAGGGCTAGCGGGAAGGGGCTACGAGCAGTACTTC. It yields the protein CASSQDKGLAGRGYEQYF. The chain links TRBV4-2 to TRBJ2-7; 9 positions match TRBD2. Germline CDR1 and CDR2: LGHNA and YNFKEQ. Trimming took 0 bases from V and 3 from J; bases not matched to a gene: 12. The CDR3 has 18 residues.

The chain combines TRBV6-4 with TRBJ1-1, with D tentatively TRBD1 (5 bases). V was cut by 9 bases and J by 4 bases, with 15 bases left in between. Germline V gives CDR1 MRHNA, CDR2 SNTAGT. The CDR3 contains 13 residues. The CDR3 nucleotides read TGTGCCAGATGCAGGGTCTGGGTCACTGAAGCTTTCTTT. It translates to CARCRVWVTEAFF.

The rearrangement uses TRBV7-2 and TRBJ2-3; D gene unclear. Trimming took off 1 base at V and 7 bases at J, with 9 bases between the two ends. The CDR3 length is 13 residues. Germline values: CDR1 SGHTA, CDR2 FQGNSA. This CDR3 is CASSLGHGNTQYF. The CDR3 DNA sequence: TGTGCCAGCAGCTTAGGCCATGGAAATACGCAGTATTTT.

The CDR3 protein is CASSISRQISLRMNTEAFF. The DNA of the CDR3 is TGTGCCAGTAGTATATCTCGCCAGATCAGCCTCCGGATGAACACTGAAGCTTTCTTT. The V and J genes are TRBV19 and TRBJ1-1; D unclear. This CDR3 contains 19 residues. Trimming left V 2 bases short and J 0 bases short, with 22 bases between. Germline CDR1 LNHDA, CDR2 SQIVND (reference sequence).

J is TRBJ2-3 and V is TRBV7-2; 7 nucleotides align to TRBD2. Germline CDR1 and CDR2: SGHTA and FQGNSA. V trimming: 1 base; J trimming: 2 bases; junction bases outside the gene matches: 3. This CDR3 is 15 amino acids long. In nucleotides, the CDR3 is TGTGCCAGCAGCTTAGGGGCGGGGGTCACAGATACGCAGTATTTT. Its translation is CASSLGAGVTDTQYF.

The rearrangement joins TRBV7-2 to TRBJ1-4; possibly TRBD1 for D (5 bases). CDR1 is SGHTA and CDR2 is FQGNSA in the germline V gene. Deletions cut 7 bases from V and 7 bases from J, with 19 bases between. The CDR3 covers 15 residues. CDR3 nucleotides: TGTGCCAGCACCCACCCCCCCGGGGGGGGTGAAAAACTGTTTTTT. Translating gives CASTHPPGGGEKLFF.

This clone has only one observation. The CDR3 DNA reads TGTGCCAGCAGGACCCCGGGACAGGGGAACGGAAACACCATATATTTT. Its protein is CASRTPGQGNGNTIYF. The chain couples TRBV2 to TRBJ1-3; 10 bases fit TRBD1. The CDR3 totals 16 residues. Losses at the gene ends were 6 bases for V and 4 bases for J; bases not matched to a gene: 9. In germline, CDR1 is SNHLY, CDR2 FYNNEI. The variable domain in full, with the rest retrieved from reference TRBV2 and TRBJ1-3, is EPEVTQTPSHQVTQMGQEVILRCVPISNHLYFYWYRQILGQKVEFLVSFYNNEISEKSEIFDDQFSVERPDGSNFTLKIRSTKLEDSAMYFCASRTPGQGNGNTIYFGEGSWLTVV.

The chain carries TRBV9 and TRBJ1-2; perhaps TRBD1 as D (5 bases). Germline V gene data show CDR1 as SGDLS and CDR2 as YYNGEE. The CDR3 is made up of 16 amino acids. The V end lost 0 bases, the J end lost 6 bases, and 18 bases lay between the germline ends. The CDR3 here is CASSVGDSFLPHGYTF. The CDR3 DNA sequence: TGTGCCAGCAGCGTAGGTGACAGTTTTTTACCTCATGGCTACACCTTC.